These 26 T cell receptor beta chains were all obtained from the same sample, sequenced in a study of T cells after yellow fever vaccination. TCRdb ran MiXCR on the 5' RACE reads and lists one entry per CDR3 protein. Of about 400,000 distinct CDR3 sequences listed, roughly 6.1% were seen once; the top ten hold about 15%. The sample consisted of PBMCs, taken 5 days after the yellow fever booster vaccination. Receptors originate from a man aged 30 to 45 who received the YFV17D yellow fever vaccine.

The chain links TRBV3-1 to TRBJ2-1; 7 bases agree with TRBD2. J was trimmed by 6 bases and V by 0 bases; bases with no gene match: 5. CDR3 length equals 15 residues. CDR1 and CDR2 from the germline V gene are LGHDT and YNNKEL (reference sequence). The CDR3 loop is CASSQEWGRANEQFF. The CDR3 DNA reads TGTGCCAGCAGCCAAGAATGGGGGAGGGCCAATGAGCAGTTCTTC.

The chain uses TRBV19 and TRBJ2-7; 9 bases are shared with TRBD2. J lost 4 bases, V lost 1 base, and 5 bases had no gene match. Germline CDR1 and CDR2: LNHDA and SQIVND (reference sequence). The CDR3 is made up of 15 amino acids. Here the CDR3 DNA reads TGTGCCAGTAGTATAGCTTCGACTAGCGGATACGAGCAGTACTTC. Translated, it gives CASSIASTSGYEQYF.

This clonotype was counted between two and nine times. V is TRBV12-3 or TRBV12-4 and J is TRBJ2-5; D is undetermined. V lost 3 bases and J lost 5, with 13 bases in between. The CDR3 consists of 14 residues. The CDR3 nucleotides read TGTGCCAGCAGTTTCGCACCCAGCCCGGAGACCCAGTACTTC. Protein product: CASSFAPSPETQYF.

The table lists this clonotype with a few counts. The chain links TRBV7-2 to TRBJ2-1, with a tentative D call TRBD2 (6 bases). Germline assignment: CDR1 SGHTA and CDR2 FQGNSA. Trimming removed 1 base from V and 6 bases from J, with 16 bases in between. The CDR3 runs 16 residues. This CDR3 reads CASSLGGAGGTNEQFF. The CDR3 region has the DNA TGTGCCAGCAGCTTAGGCGGGGCGGGCGGGACCAATGAGCAGTTCTTC.

This clonotype was seen a few times. This rearrangement joins TRBV12-3 or TRBV12-4 to TRBJ2-7, with D possibly matching TRBD1 (6 bases). The germline V and J ends were trimmed by 1 base and 6 bases, with 13 bases remaining between them. This CDR3 comprises 14 residues. As DNA, the CDR3 is TGTGCCAGCAGTTTAGGGACAGTTTTGGGCGAGCAGTACTTC. This codes for CASSLGTVLGEQYF.

The sample holds many counts of this clonotype. The V call is TRBV20-1, the J call TRBJ2-2; 14 bases agree with TRBD2. The trim removed 0 bases at V and 6 bases at J, leaving 9 bases unmatched. CDR1 and CDR2 (germline): DFQATT, SNEGSKA (reference sequence). This CDR3 contains 18 residues. The chain's CDR3 is CSARDRAGTSGSPGELFF. The CDR3 DNA sequence: TGCAGTGCTAGAGATCGAGCCGGGACTAGCGGGAGTCCCGGGGAGCTGTTTTTT.

This clonotype was observed at least ten times. The chain couples TRBV12-3 or TRBV12-4 to TRBJ2-1, with a weak D call TRBD2 (6 bases). The CDR3 covers 14 residues. Trimming pared 6 bases from V and 3 bases from J, leaving 12 bases between. CDR3 sequence (DNA): TGTGCCAGCAGCCCCATCGGGGGCTACAATGAGCAGTTCTTC. As protein: CASSPIGGYNEQFF.

This clonotype has just a few counts. The CDR3 coding sequence is TGTGCCAGCAGCCAGACTAGCGGGAGTGGCGGGGAGCTGTTTTTT. Protein: CASSQTSGSGGELFF. The chain uses TRBV3-1 and TRBJ2-2; TRBD2 matches at 12 bases. The CDR3 has 15 residues. J gave up 7 bases and V 3 bases, and 3 bases lay outside the gene matches. Germline V gene data show CDR1 as LGHDT and CDR2 as YNNKEL (reference sequence).

This clonotype was recorded many times. This rearrangement joins TRBV4-2 to TRBJ2-1, with TRBD2 identical over 10 bases. The CDR3 consists of 16 residues. The V gene end was trimmed by 1 base and the J gene end by 4 bases; junction bases not matched to a gene: 4. Germline V lookup: CDR1 LGHNA, CDR2 YNFKEQ. The CDR3 nucleotides are TGTGCCAGCAGCCAAGGGACTAGCGGAGAGTACAATGAGCAGTTCTTC. This gives the protein CASSQGTSGEYNEQFF.

The chain couples TRBV6-5 to TRBJ2-6, with TRBD1 matching 8 bases. There are 16 residues in the CDR3. Germline V gene data show CDR1 as MNHEY and CDR2 as SVGAGI. V shed 2 bases and J 2 bases; nucleotides not matched to a gene: 2. CDR3 DNA sequence: TGTGCCAGCAGTTACACACAGGGGGCTGGGGCCAACGTCCTGACTTTC. Translation: CASSYTQGAGANVLTF.

This clonotype appeared many times. This CDR3 reads CSARDPEGLAKQFF. CDR3 coding DNA: TGCAGTGCTAGAGATCCTGAGGGACTAGCGAAGCAGTTCTTC. This chain uses TRBV20-1 with TRBJ2-1; 10 bases line up with TRBD2. Trimming removed 0 bases from V and 11 bases from J; junction bases left unmatched: 7. Germline V CDR1 and CDR2: DFQATT, SNEGSKA (reference sequence). This CDR3 has 14 amino acids.

This clonotype was recorded a few times. The chain combines TRBV5-1 with TRBJ2-5; TRBD1 matches 9 bases. This CDR3 region has 14 residues. Germline trimming cut 4 bases from V and 6 bases from J; bases unmatched to any gene: 7. CDR1 and CDR2 from the germline V gene are SGHRS and YFSETQ. CDR3 region: CASSPGTGLQTQYF. CDR3 nucleotide sequence: TGCGCCAGCAGCCCAGGGACAGGGTTGCAGACCCAGTACTTC.

This clonotype was seen many times. This rearrangement joins TRBV20-1 to TRBJ2-2, with 7 positions matching TRBD1. The CDR3 consists of 12 residues. V was pared by 5 bases and J by 8 bases, with 5 bases of the junction left unmatched. The V gene's germline CDR1 is DFQATT and CDR2 SNEGSKA (reference sequence). CDR3: CSARNRGGELFF. The CDR3 nucleotides are TGCAGTGCTCGAAACAGGGGAGGGGAGCTGTTTTTT.

This chain links TRBV20-1 with TRBJ2-1, with TRBD2 matching 9 bases. Germline V gene sequence: CDR1 DFQATT, CDR2 SNEGSKA (reference sequence). The CDR3 contains 14 residues. V shed 3 bases, J shed 9 bases, and the junction held 9 bases outside the gene matches. CDR3 DNA sequence: TGCAGTGCTAGGGATAGCGGGAGTAGTCTTGAGCAGTTCTTC. Translation: CSARDSGSSLEQFF.

This clonotype was detected a few times. The rearrangement links TRBV7-9 to TRBJ2-1; the D call may be TRBD1 or TRBD2 (6 bases each). With 5 bases removed from V and 3 bases from J, the gap between germline ends came to 14 bases. Germline-derived CDR1 and CDR2 are SEHNR and FQNEAQ (reference sequence). The CDR3 extends over 15 amino acids. CDR3 DNA: TGTGCCAGCAGCCCGACTAGGGGGGTCTACAATGAGCAGTTCTTC. It is translated as CASSPTRGVYNEQFF.

The table lists this clonotype with a few counts. The chain is built from TRBV18 and TRBJ2-3, with 13 bases matching TRBD2. Losses at the gene ends were 0 bases for V and 4 bases for J; bases not matched to a gene: 1. Germline CDR1 reads KGHSH; CDR2 reads LQKENI. This CDR3 region has 16 residues. The DNA for the CDR3 is TGTGCCAGCTCACCACCGGGACTAGCGGGACCAGATACGCAGTATTTT. It is translated as CASSPPGLAGPDTQYF.

This clonotype has just a few counts. V gene TRBV5-6 combines with J gene TRBJ2-1; no definite D call. The CDR3 is made up of 14 amino acids. The germline V gene encodes CDR1 SGHDT and CDR2 YYEEEE. V was clipped by 9 bases and J by 6 bases, with 19 bases between them. CDR3 amino acids: CAIFDRARPNEQFF. In DNA, the CDR3 is TGTGCCATTTTCGACCGAGCAAGGCCCAATGAGCAGTTCTTC.

This chain uses TRBV28 with TRBJ2-7, with 11 bases identical to TRBD2. The length of the CDR3 is 14 residues. V trimming: 3 bases; J trimming: 11 bases; junction bases outside the gene matches: 9. Germline CDR1 reads MDHEN; CDR2 reads SYDVKM. This chain's CDR3 is CASSLASGRTLKYF. In DNA, the CDR3 is TGTGCCAGCAGTTTGGCTAGCGGGAGGACCCTAAAGTACTTC.

DNA for the CDR3: TGTGCCATCAGAACAGGGGCGGGCCACACTGAAGCTTTCTTT. Its translation is CAIRTGAGHTEAFF. The chain is built from TRBV10-3 and TRBJ1-1, with 7 bases aligning to TRBD1. Germline CDR1 and CDR2: ENHRY and SYGVKD. J lost 3 bases, V lost 6 bases, and 7 bases had no gene match. The CDR3 totals 14 residues.

This chain uses TRBV10-3 with TRBJ1-1; 9 bases agree with TRBD1. The length of the CDR3 is 14 residues. V lost 10 bases, J lost 0 bases, and 6 bases stayed unmatched. The germline gives CDR1 ENHRY, CDR2 SYGVKD. The CDR3 protein is CATWDRAMNTEAFF. CDR3 sequence (DNA): TGTGCCACCTGGGACAGGGCAATGAACACTGAAGCTTTCTTT.

This clonotype was seen repeatedly, ten times or more. V and J are TRBV10-2 and TRBJ2-7; TRBD1 or TRBD2 may be the D gene (6 bases each). The CDR3 covers 13 residues. Germline values: CDR1 WSHSY, CDR2 SAAADI. V was clipped by 3 bases and J by 5 bases, with 11 bases between them. CDR3 residues: CASSEGGLNEQYF. For the CDR3, the DNA is TGCGCCAGCAGTGAAGGGGGGCTCAACGAGCAGTACTTC.

This clonotype was seen at least ten times. The chain has TRBV5-1 and TRBJ1-4, with D tentatively TRBD1 (5 bases). V lost 0 bases, J lost 9 bases, and 12 bases lay in between. Germline loops: CDR1 SGHRS, CDR2 YFSETQ. The CDR3 is 14 residues long. In DNA form, the CDR3 reads TGCGCCAGCAGCTTGGACGGGGGTCCTCAAAAACTGTTTTTT. It codes for CASSLDGGPQKLFF.

The chain uses TRBV6-2 or TRBV6-3 and TRBJ2-1; D is ambiguous. Trimming removed 7 bases at V and 10 bases at J, with 17 bases between. In germline, CDR1 is MNHEY, CDR2 SVGEGT. CDR3 length: 13 residues. In DNA form, the CDR3 reads TGTGCCAGCACCCAAAGGGCAGGCAGCGAGCAGTTCTTC. As protein: CASTQRAGSEQFF.

This clonotype appeared many times. The chain joins TRBV28 to TRBJ2-7; TRBD2 aligns across 9 bases. CDR3 size: 13 residues. CDR1 MDHEN and CDR2 SYDVKM come from the germline V gene. V shed 5 bases and J 7 bases; nucleotides not matched to a gene: 6. The DNA for the CDR3 is TGTGCCAGCAGTGCCACTAGCGGGTGGGAGCAGTACTTC. Residues: CASSATSGWEQYF. Together with reference TRBV28 and TRBJ2-7, the CDR3 gives the full variable domain: DVKVTQSSRYLVKRTGEKVFLECVQDMDHENMFWYRQDPGLGLRLIYFSYDVKMKEKGDIPEGYSVSREKKERFSLILESASTNQTSMYLCASSATSGWEQYFGPGTRLTVT.

This chain joins TRBV29-1 and TRBJ1-1; the D is unclear. This CDR3 is built from 12 residues. CDR1 and CDR2 (germline): SQVTM, ANQGSEA. Trimming took off 6 bases at V and 0 bases at J, with 8 bases between the two ends. The CDR3 sequence: CSVGVMNTEAFF. CDR3 nucleotides: TGCAGCGTCGGAGTTATGAACACTGAAGCTTTCTTT.

The rearrangement links TRBV12-3 or TRBV12-4 to TRBJ2-7, with a tentative D call TRBD2 (5 bases). V lost 4 bases and J lost 3, with 13 bases in between. The CDR3 covers 14 residues. CDR3 sequence reads: CASSSSGIGYEQYF. CDR3 nucleotides: TGTGCCAGCAGTTCAAGCGGTATTGGCTACGAGCAGTACTTC.